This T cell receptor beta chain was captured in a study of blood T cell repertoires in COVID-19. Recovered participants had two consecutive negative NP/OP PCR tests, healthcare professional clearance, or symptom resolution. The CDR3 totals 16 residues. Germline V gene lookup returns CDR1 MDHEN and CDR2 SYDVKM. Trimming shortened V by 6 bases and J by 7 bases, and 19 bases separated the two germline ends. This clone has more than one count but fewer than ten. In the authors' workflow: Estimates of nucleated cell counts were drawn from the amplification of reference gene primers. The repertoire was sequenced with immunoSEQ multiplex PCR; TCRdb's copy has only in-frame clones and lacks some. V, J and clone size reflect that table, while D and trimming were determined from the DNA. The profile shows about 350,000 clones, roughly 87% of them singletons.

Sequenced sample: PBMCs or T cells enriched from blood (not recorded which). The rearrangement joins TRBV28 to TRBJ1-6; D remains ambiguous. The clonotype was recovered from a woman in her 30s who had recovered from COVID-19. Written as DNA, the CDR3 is TGTGCCAGCAGCACACACTTGACTCTGAGAAATTCACCCCTCCACTTT. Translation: CASSTHLTLRNSPLHF.